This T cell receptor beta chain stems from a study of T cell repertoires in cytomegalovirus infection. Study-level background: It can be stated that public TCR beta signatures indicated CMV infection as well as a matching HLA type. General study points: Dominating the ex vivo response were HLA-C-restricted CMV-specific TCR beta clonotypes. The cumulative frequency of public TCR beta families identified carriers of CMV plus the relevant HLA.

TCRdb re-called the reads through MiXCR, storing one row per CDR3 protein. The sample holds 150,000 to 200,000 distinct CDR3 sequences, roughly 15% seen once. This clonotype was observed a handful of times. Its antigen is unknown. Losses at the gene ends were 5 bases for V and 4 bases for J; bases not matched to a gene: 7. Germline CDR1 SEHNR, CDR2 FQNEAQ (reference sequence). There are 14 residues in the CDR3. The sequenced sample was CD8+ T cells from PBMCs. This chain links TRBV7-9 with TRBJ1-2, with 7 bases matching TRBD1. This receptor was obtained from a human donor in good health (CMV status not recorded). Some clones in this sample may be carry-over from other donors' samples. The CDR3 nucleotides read TGTGCCAGCAGCCCTGGACAGGCCGGCTATGGCTACACCTTC. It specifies CASSPGQAGYGYTF.